What follows is one TCR beta chain and its context. The antigen is not known. The V gene's germline CDR1 is GTSNPN and CDR2 SVGIG (reference sequence). The CDR3 is 14 amino acids. After removal of 5 bases from V and 5 bases from J, the junction contained 10 bases not matched to a gene. The sample comes from a study of graft-versus-host responses after intestinal transplantation. The wider study: Transplants given to recipients were multivisceral, liver-intestinal, or isolated intestinal. Anti-thymocyte globulin induction preceded about 3 years of tacrolimus and steroid maintenance in all recipients. Study-level results: Recipient marrow harbored GvH clones, some of which surfaced first in ileum or blood.

Clones were sequenced by immunoSEQ multiplex PCR, and TCRdb holds only the in-frame ones, with some missing. The sample records about 120,000 clones, over 80% being singletons. This TCR came from a human donor who received an intestinal transplant. Sequenced here: unstimulated CD4+ T cells sorted from spleen or lymph node cells, sampled before intestinal transplant. The genes are TRBV30 and TRBJ2-7, with TRBD2 matching over 9 bases. The CDR3 loop is CAWGEAGGSHEQYF. DNA for the CDR3: TGTGCCTGGGGCGAAGCGGGAGGTAGCCACGAGCAGTACTTC.